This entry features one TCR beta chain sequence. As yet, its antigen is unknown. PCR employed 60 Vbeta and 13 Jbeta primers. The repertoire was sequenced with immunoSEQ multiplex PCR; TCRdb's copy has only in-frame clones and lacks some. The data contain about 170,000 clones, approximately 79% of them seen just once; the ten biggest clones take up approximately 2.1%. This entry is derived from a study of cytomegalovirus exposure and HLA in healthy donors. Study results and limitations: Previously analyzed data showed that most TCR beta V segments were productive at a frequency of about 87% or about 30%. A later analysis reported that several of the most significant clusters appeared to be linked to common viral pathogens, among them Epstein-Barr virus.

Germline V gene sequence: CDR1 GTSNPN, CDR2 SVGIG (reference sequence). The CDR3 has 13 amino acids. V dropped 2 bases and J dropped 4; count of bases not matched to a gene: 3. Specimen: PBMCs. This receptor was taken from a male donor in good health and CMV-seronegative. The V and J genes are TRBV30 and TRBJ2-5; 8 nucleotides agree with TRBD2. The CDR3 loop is CAWSLAGRETQYF. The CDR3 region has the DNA TGTGCCTGGAGTTTAGCGGGGAGAGAGACCCAGTACTTC. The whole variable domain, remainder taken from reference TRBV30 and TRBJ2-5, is SQTIHQWPATLVQPVGSPLSLECTVEGTSNPNLYWYRQAAGRGLQLLFYSVGIGQISSEVPQNLSASRPQDRQFILSSKKLLLSDSGFYLCAWSLAGRETQYFGPGTRLLVL.